The clone carrying this TCR beta chain is a singleton in its sample. Its antigen is unidentified. This CDR3 has 14 residues. The V gene lost 0 bases and the J gene lost 8 bases, with 12 bases spanning the gap. Germline CDR1 and CDR2: SGDLS and YYNGEE. This entry belongs to a study of cytomegalovirus exposure and HLA in healthy donors. Study-wide findings and caveats: Further analysis was carried out later, and it showed several of the most significant clusters appearing linked to common viral pathogens. Sequencing probably produced one cluster of sequence variants that were highly shared. Previously analyzed data showed that most TCR beta V segments were productive at a frequency of about 90% or about 30%.

PCR involved 60 Vbeta and 13 Jbeta primers. TCRdb's table, derived via immunoSEQ multiplex PCR, lists solely in-frame clones and lacks some. Here the sample spans under 55,000 clones, less than 85% being singletons. Sequenced material: PBMCs. The clonotype was recovered from a man between 25 and 39 years old in good health and CMV-seropositive. The V gene is TRBV9, the J gene TRBJ2-1; D may be TRBD1 (7 bases). The CDR3 region has the DNA TGTGCCAGCAGCGTAGGAGGAGGGGGCGATGAGCAGTTCTTC. This translates into CASSVGGGGDEQFF. Full variable domain (remainder filled in from reference TRBV9 and TRBJ2-1): DSGVTQTPKHLITATGQRVTLRCSPRSGDLSVYWYQQSLDQGLQFLIQYYNGEERAKGNILERFSAQQFPDLHSELNLSSLELGDSALYFCASSVGGGGDEQFFGPGTRLTVL.